A selection of T cell receptor beta chains follows, all from one sample in a study of blood T cell repertoires in COVID-19. Sequencing used immunoSEQ multiplex PCR; TCRdb keeps in-frame clones, though not all of them. The sample includes a few hundred thousand clones, around 89% seen only once; the top ten take under 4.5%. Sequencing was done on a sample of peripheral blood. Receptors were obtained from a woman aged 45-65 years with active or convalescent COVID-19. The CDR3 runs from the conserved cysteine through the conserved F or W. A clone size is listed for some rows: how often the clone was seen (once, few, many), or a class if it is expanded.

V gene	clone size	CDR3 protein
TRBV9	.	CASSVLEPGQTYEQYF
TRBV10-3	.	CAISDISGRAVNEQFF
TRBV4-1	.	CASSQGGRGGTGANVLTF
TRBV13	.	CASSLGAELYNEQFF
TRBV18	.	CASSPRTGSYEQYF
TRBV11-3	.	CASSPLGKENEQFF
TRBV5-1	once	CASSADRGYGYTF
TRBV7-2	.	CASSFYLAGDSADTQYF
TRBV9	few	CASSARGGGASDTQYF
TRBV19	once	CASSISGGTALEKLFF
TRBV27	.	CASSLSVAGRYQPQHF
TRBV4-2	.	CASSRRGTTGNTIYF
TRBV24-1	.	CATSDSQGWPQHF
TRBV5-1	.	CASSFGLAGGGYNEQFF
TRBV7-2	.	CASSRDLVSPLHF
TRBV27	.	CASSLRGWSYGYTF
TRBV6-5	.	CASSRQGASNQPQHF
TRBV7-3	.	CASSSVASGRSGGHEQYF
TRBV5-6	.	CASSSFLQGGRSEAFF
TRBV19	.	CASSTASGTFRGYTF
TRBV9	.	CASSVGARGLGEQFF
TRBV10-3	.	CAISETNLPNSGNTIYF
TRBV29-1	.	CSVALAIETQYF
TRBV6-5	.	CASSYWQNGNTIYF
TRBV5-4	.	CASSNPGTGGTEAFF
TRBV18	.	CASSRSLGQGVDQPQHF
TRBV19	.	CASSTRQGIVGYTF
TRBV5-1	once	CASTKTGGNTEAFF
TRBV29-1	.	CSEYTDTQYF
TRBV5-1	.	CASSFLQSGVLYEQYF
TRBV7-9	.	CASSFGTGAMGNQPQHF
TRBV7-2	.	CASSLDWLNQPQHF
TRBV2	.	CASSGGAKVQKLFF
TRBV4-3	.	CASSQGGGVRDTQYF
TRBV18	.	CASSPWDRTSTNEKLFF
TRBV28	.	CASSLALLNQPQHF
TRBV19	.	CASSIVGPTSRDGYTF
TRBV20-1	.	CSARDLDTQYF
TRBV19	few	CASSIALTRNTEAFF
TRBV19	.	CASTQGLRSTDTQYF
TRBV9	.	CASSVVPGDTQYF
TRBV5-4	.	CASSLYNRGASYEQYF
TRBV3-1/TRBV3-2	.	CASSPQLAGESDTGELFF
TRBV19	.	CASSIVGGPINNEQFF
TRBV2	.	CASSAQGAGELFF
TRBV14	once	CASSQTGGGPPLHF
TRBV18	.	CASSPHAGAGYEQYF
TRBV12-2	.	CASRLAAGGFKSAISNQPQHF
TRBV3-1/TRBV3-2	.	CASSQDLGRLNTEAFF
TRBV7-3	.	CASSQKPGNTEAFF
TRBV27	.	CASSLEGRLNTEAFF
TRBV24-1	.	CATSDWAGAPNTGELFF
TRBV4-1	.	CASSPGTGMTEAFF
TRBV6-2/TRBV6-3	.	CASSYSGGGTDNEQFF
TRBV2	many	CASSRSRGNQPQHF
TRBV5-1	few	CASSFRQGDTEAFF
TRBV2	.	CASRTRQGSNEQFF
TRBV21-1	.	CASTRLASEYEQYF
TRBV28	.	CASSPPGGALGFGYTF